The clone carrying this T cell receptor beta chain was recorded many times. The antigen remains unidentified. Between the trimmed V and J ends, which lost 6 bases and 4 bases, there was a span of 13 bases. The CDR3 totals 15 residues. The sample is drawn from a study of human T cells and chemical hapten exposure. Study information: Investigators sensitized approximately 2 cm by approximately 2 cm of upper inner arm skin with 2% DPC. The patients, most of them female, presented with alopecia areata, totalis or universalis. Whole-study findings and limits: Sensitizing to DPC left TCRs with a frequency above 1 in 1000 unaltered. Significantly more large CDR3 similarity clusters were formed by expanded TCRs than by controls.

Via MiXCR, TCRdb re-called the RACE reads, giving one row per CDR3 protein. The repertoire includes 300,000 to 400,000 distinct CDR3 sequences, around 5.5% of them detected once, and 2% to 3% sits in the top ten. Time point reported: pre-sensitization, week 0. As for treatment: therapeutic diphenylcyclopropenone sensitization with weekly scalp DPC. The sequencing here drew on whole blood, taken in connection with sensitization to the hapten diphenylcyclopropenone (DPC). The sequence was obtained from a woman in her forties or fifties with alopecia areata. Some clones in this sample may be carry-over from other donors' samples. The genes are TRBV12-3 or TRBV12-4 and TRBJ2-6, with D tentatively TRBD1 (6 bases). The DNA for the CDR3 is TGTGCCAGCAGGCCTACAGGGTTCGGGGCCAACGTCCTGACTTTC. Protein product: CASRPTGFGANVLTF.